This T cell receptor beta chain was sequenced in a study of blood T cell repertoires in COVID-19. About the study: Sources were T cells, B-cell-depleted T cells, or PBMCs; the material itself was cDNA or gDNA.

The CDR3 runs 11 residues. The germline V and J ends were trimmed by 8 bases and 5 bases, with 6 bases remaining between them. Germline V gene data show CDR1 as KGHDR and CDR2 as SFDVKD. Under the authors' procedure: Nucleated cell number was recorded as an estimate derived from reference gene primer amplification. The protocol was immunoSEQ multiplex PCR, while the TCRdb copy is restricted to in-frame clones and leaves out a portion. D and trimming come from the DNA, and the V and J calls and clone size come from that table. The sample yields roughly 150,000 clones, approximately 82% seen once. This clone has more than one count but fewer than ten.

This sequence originates from a woman in her 70s who had recovered from COVID-19. The V call is TRBV24-1, the J call TRBJ2-1; D ambiguous. The sequencing input was peripheral blood. The CDR3 loop is CATNSHNEQFF. CDR3 nucleotide sequence: TGTGCCACCAACAGCCACAATGAGCAGTTCTTC.